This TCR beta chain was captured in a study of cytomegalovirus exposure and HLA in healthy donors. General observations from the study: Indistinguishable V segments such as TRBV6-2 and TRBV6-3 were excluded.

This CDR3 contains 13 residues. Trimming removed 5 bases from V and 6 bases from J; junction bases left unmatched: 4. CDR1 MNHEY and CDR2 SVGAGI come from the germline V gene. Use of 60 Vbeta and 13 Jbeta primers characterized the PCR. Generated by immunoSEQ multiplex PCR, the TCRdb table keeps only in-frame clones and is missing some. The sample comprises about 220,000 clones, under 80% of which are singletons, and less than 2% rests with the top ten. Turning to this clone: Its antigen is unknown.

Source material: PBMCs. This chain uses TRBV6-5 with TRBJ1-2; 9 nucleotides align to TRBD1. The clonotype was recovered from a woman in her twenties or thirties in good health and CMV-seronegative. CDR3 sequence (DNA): TGTGCCAGCAGTGGGACAGGGATTAATGGCTACACCTTC. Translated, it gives CASSGTGINGYTF.